The rows below give T cell receptor beta chains drawn from one sample of a study of T cell responses to AZD1222 COVID-19 vaccine. Profiling relied on immunoSEQ multiplex PCR, and the TCRdb table lists in-frame clones only, not all of them. The repertoire includes approximately 150,000 clones, around 84% of them detected once, and roughly 5.1% sits in the top ten. The sample consisted of peripheral blood, taken 28 days after the second AZD1222 dose. These receptors came from an adult who received the AZD1222 COVID-19 vaccine. The CDR3 runs from the conserved cysteine through the conserved F or W. Fields, in order: D gene, clone size, J gene, V gene, CDR3 protein, CDR3 DNA. D genes are given only for firm matches. Where a row states a size, it is once, few, many or the class of an expanded clone; other rows omit it.

d_gene: .; abundance: .; j_gene: TRBJ1-6; v_gene: TRBV10-1; CDR3aa: CASRPAENSPLHF; CDR3nt: TGCGCCAGCCGACCTGCGGAGAATTCACCCCTCCACTTT
d_gene: TRBD1; abundance: .; j_gene: TRBJ1-4; v_gene: TRBV3-1/TRBV3-2; CDR3aa: CASEAGGNEKLFF; CDR3nt: TGTGCCAGCGAGGCAGGGGGGAATGAAAAACTGTTTTTT
d_gene: .; abundance: .; j_gene: TRBJ2-3; v_gene: TRBV15; CDR3aa: CATSRDIRGGEADTQYF; CDR3nt: TGTGCCACCAGCAGAGATATAAGGGGGGGCGAGGCAGATACGCAGTATTTT
d_gene: .; abundance: .; j_gene: TRBJ2-7; v_gene: TRBV4-2; CDR3aa: CASSQGGAYEQYF; CDR3nt: TGTGCCAGCAGCCAAGGAGGCGCCTACGAGCAGTACTTC
d_gene: .; abundance: .; j_gene: TRBJ1-3; v_gene: TRBV6-5; CDR3aa: CASKADTDSGNTIYF; CDR3nt: TGTGCCAGCAAGGCTGACACGGATTCTGGAAACACCATATATTTT
d_gene: .; abundance: .; j_gene: TRBJ1-2; v_gene: TRBV10-3; CDR3aa: CAITGTTDTYTF; CDR3nt: TGTGCCATCACCGGAACGACAGATACCTACACCTTC
d_gene: .; abundance: once; j_gene: TRBJ2-1; v_gene: TRBV20-1; CDR3aa: CSAPTNEGQFF; CDR3nt: TGCAGTGCCCCGACCAATGAGGGGCAGTTCTTC
d_gene: TRBD2; abundance: .; j_gene: TRBJ2-2; v_gene: TRBV4-2; CDR3aa: CASPGTSRYTGELFF; CDR3nt: TGTGCCAGCCCGGGGACTAGTCGGTACACCGGGGAGCTGTTTTTT
d_gene: .; abundance: .; j_gene: TRBJ1-1; v_gene: TRBV5-6; CDR3aa: CASSLEGRVWAEAFF; CDR3nt: TGTGCCAGCAGCTTGGAGGGCAGGGTTTGGGCTGAAGCTTTCTTT
d_gene: .; abundance: .; j_gene: TRBJ1-5; v_gene: TRBV5-6; CDR3aa: CASSFRRQVNQPQHF; CDR3nt: TGTGCCAGCAGCTTTAGACGACAAGTCAATCAGCCCCAGCATTTT
d_gene: .; abundance: .; j_gene: TRBJ1-1; v_gene: TRBV7-9; CDR3aa: CASSYRPSRSDVDTEAFF; CDR3nt: TGTGCCAGCAGCTACCGGCCATCAAGATCGGACGTCGACACTGAAGCTTTCTTT
d_gene: .; abundance: once; j_gene: TRBJ2-1; v_gene: TRBV5-4; CDR3aa: CASSAANRRDVDNEQFF; CDR3nt: TGTGCCAGCAGCGCTGCGAACCGGAGGGACGTGGACAATGAGCAGTTCTTC
d_gene: TRBD1; abundance: .; j_gene: TRBJ2-7; v_gene: TRBV2; CDR3aa: CASRDRGLPGEQYF; CDR3nt: TGTGCCAGCAGAGACAGGGGGCTGCCGGGCGAGCAGTACTTC
d_gene: TRBD2; abundance: .; j_gene: TRBJ2-5; v_gene: TRBV7-7; CDR3aa: CASSIGTRGQETQYF; CDR3nt: TGTGCTAGCAGCATCGGGACTAGGGGCCAAGAGACCCAGTACTTC
d_gene: TRBD1; abundance: .; j_gene: TRBJ1-4; v_gene: TRBV28; CDR3aa: CASSLGTGVSNEKLFF; CDR3nt: TGTGCCAGCAGTTTAGGGACAGGGGTGTCGAATGAAAAACTGTTTTTT
d_gene: .; abundance: .; j_gene: TRBJ2-4; v_gene: TRBV11-2; CDR3aa: CASSLGLGDIQYF; CDR3nt: TGTGCCAGCAGCTTAGGGTTGGGGGACATTCAGTACTTC
d_gene: .; abundance: .; j_gene: TRBJ1-4; v_gene: TRBV2; CDR3aa: CASSQSGGNGEKLFF; CDR3nt: TGTGCCAGCAGTCAGAGTGGGGGGAATGGTGAAAAACTGTTTTTT
d_gene: .; abundance: .; j_gene: TRBJ2-7; v_gene: TRBV10-3; CDR3aa: CAISESASREQYF; CDR3nt: TGTGCCATCAGTGAGTCGGCCTCTCGCGAGCAGTACTTC
d_gene: .; abundance: .; j_gene: TRBJ2-3; v_gene: TRBV5-1; CDR3aa: CASSLGGGPTDTQYF; CDR3nt: TGCGCCAGCAGCTTGGGTGGCGGACCCACAGATACGCAGTATTTT